This TCR beta chain was identified during a study of T cells after yellow fever vaccination. V dropped 2 bases and J dropped 10 bases, with 14 bases sitting between them. This CDR3 has 13 residues. Germline CDR1 is MNHEY and CDR2 is SVGAGI. Overall study results and limits: Re-detected after boosting: most primary clones, 95% to 98% of CD4 and roughly 88% of CD8. Only a small proportion of the clonotypes turned up in both the CD4 and the CD8 compartments, likely arising from convergent recombination.

They built TCR cDNA with 5'RACE template switching, a step that put in a universal primer site and UMIs. MiXCR was run by TCRdb on the 5' RACE reads, yielding one entry per CDR3 protein. The table has under 150,000 distinct CDR3 sequences, 7.7% seen once. This clonotype was detected many times. Its cognate antigen is unknown. The clonotype was recovered from a man aged 25-40 years who received the YFV17D yellow fever vaccine. The sequencing here drew on CD4+ T cells sorted from PBMCs, taken 5 days after the yellow fever booster vaccination. V gene TRBV6-5 combines with J gene TRBJ1-1; D unclear. CDR3 sequence: CASSYAYFEAAFF. The DNA of the CDR3 is TGTGCCAGCAGTTACGCATATTTTGAGGCAGCTTTCTTT.